The 22 T cell receptor beta chains given below trace back to one sample, sequenced in a study of Ad26.COV2.S vaccination and SARS-CoV-2 variants. Assay: immunoSEQ multiplex PCR; the TCRdb copy retains only in-frame clones and omits some. The sample has around 100,000 clones; approximately 81% are singletons. This sample comprised peripheral blood, obtained after recovery from COVID-19. The receptors stem from a human donor who had recovered from COVID-19.

The chain uses TRBV7-9 and TRBJ2-3; D gene ambiguous. Trimming left V 5 bases short and J 0 bases short, with 18 bases between. This CDR3 spans 17 amino acids. Germline CDR1 and CDR2: SEHNR and FQNEAQ (reference sequence). The CDR3 DNA reads as TGTGCCAGCAGCCCCGGGTGGGAAGCGCTTAGCACAGATACGCAGTATTTT. This gives the protein CASSPGWEALSTDTQYF.

The rearrangement joins TRBV14 to TRBJ2-7, with 13 bases that match TRBD2. The CDR3 length is 18 residues. In germline, CDR1 is SGHDN, CDR2 FVKESK. J lost 6 bases, V lost 4 bases, and 15 bases had no gene match. CDR3 in amino acids: CASSPTPGLAGVGSEQYF. The CDR3 nucleotides are TGTGCCAGCAGCCCAACTCCCGGACTAGCGGGAGTAGGAAGCGAGCAGTACTTC.

This clone was seen more than once but under ten times. The chain combines TRBV5-5 with TRBJ2-7; D might be TRBD2 (6 bases). Trimming pared 1 base from V and 10 bases from J, leaving 18 bases between. This CDR3 spans 14 amino acids. Germline loops: CDR1 SGHKS, CDR2 YYEKEE (reference sequence). This CDR3 is CASSLTRFGGDQYF. The DNA of the CDR3 is TGTGCCAGCAGCTTGACCCGCTTCGGGGGAGACCAGTACTTC.

V usage is TRBV5-1 and J usage is TRBJ1-1; D is perhaps TRBD1 (6 bases). The germline V and J ends were trimmed by 4 bases and 2 bases, with 24 bases remaining between them. The length of the CDR3 is 18 residues. The germline CDR1 and CDR2 sequences are SGHRS and YFSETQ. The DNA for the CDR3 is TGCGCCAGCAGCCCCGGACTTACAGGGTTTCGTCCTAACACTGAAGCTTTCTTT. Its protein is CASSPGLTGFRPNTEAFF.

The chain links TRBV12-5 to TRBJ2-1; TRBD1 matches at 8 bases. Trimming cost V 5 bases and J 5 bases; bases outside gene matches: 8. The CDR3 sequence is 15 residues long. CDR1 is LGHNT, CDR2 FRNRAP, per germline. CDR3 nucleotide sequence: TGTGCTAGTGGTAAGGGACAGGCCAGAAACAATGAGCAGTTCTTC. It codes for CASGKGQARNNEQFF.

This chain links TRBV27 with TRBJ2-7, with 7 nucleotides matching TRBD2. V gave up 6 bases and J gave up 11 bases; unmatched junction bases: 13. The length of the CDR3 is 13 residues. In germline, CDR1 is MNHEY, CDR2 SMNVEV (reference sequence). CDR3 sequence reads: CASSPGAGVGEYF. In DNA form, the CDR3 reads TGTGCCAGCAGCCCTGGCGCGGGAGTGGGAGAGTACTTC.

The chain recombines TRBV20-1 with TRBJ2-3, with D hard to call. The CDR3 runs 11 residues. Germline-derived CDR1 and CDR2 are DFQATT and SNEGSKA (reference sequence). V lost 6 bases to trimming and J lost 3 bases, with 7 bases between them. The CDR3 loop is CSAQVTDTQYF. As DNA, the CDR3 is TGCAGTGCCCAGGTGACAGATACGCAGTATTTT.

CDR3 nucleotides: TGTGCCAGCAGTTTATCGGTGGGGAGCAATCAGCCCCAGCATTTT. It is translated as CASSLSVGSNQPQHF. The chain carries TRBV27 and TRBJ1-5; D not certain. Deletions cut 0 bases from V and 1 base from J, with 7 bases between. Per the germline V gene, CDR1 is MNHEY and CDR2 is SMNVEV (reference sequence). The CDR3 has 15 residues.

V and J are TRBV15 and TRBJ2-7; 10 bases fit TRBD1. Trimming cost V 4 bases and J 0 bases; bases outside gene matches: 3. Germline V CDR1 and CDR2: LNHNV, YYDKDF (reference sequence). CDR3 length: 15 residues. The CDR3 DNA sequence: TGTGCCACCAGCAACGGACAGGGGGGCTCCTACGAGCAGTACTTC. It codes for CATSNGQGGSYEQYF. The full variable domain, with the rest looked up from reference TRBV15 and TRBJ2-7, is DAMVIQNPRYQVTQFGKPVTLSCSQTLNHNVMYWYQQKSSQAPKLLFHYYDKDFNNEADTPDNFQSRRPNTSFCFLDIRSPGLGDTAMYLCATSNGQGGSYEQYFGPGTRLTVT.

About this clone itself: This may stem from a read error, because a much larger clone lies one nucleotide away. CDR3 residues: CASSQSRGSYSGDYTF. The DNA of the CDR3 is TGTGCCAGCAGCCAATCAAGAGGCTCATATTCGGGTGACTACACCTTC. J is TRBJ1-2 and V is TRBV16; D not resolved. The V end lost 0 bases, the J end lost 10 bases, and 21 bases lay between the germline ends. CDR3 length: 16 amino acids. The germline V gene encodes CDR1 KGHSY and CDR2 FQNENV.

The chain combines TRBV12-3 or TRBV12-4 with TRBJ2-7; D is possibly TRBD2 (6 bases). The CDR3 totals 12 residues. Trimming shortened V by 8 bases and J by 4 bases, and 12 bases separated the two germline ends. The CDR3 spells CASSSGVYEQYF. In DNA form, the CDR3 reads TGTGCCAGCTCCTCGGGGGTTTACGAGCAGTACTTC.

This chain uses TRBV27 with TRBJ2-7; 7 positions agree with TRBD2. V trimming: 8 bases; J trimming: 4 bases; junction bases outside the gene matches: 11. This CDR3 has 14 residues. The germline gives CDR1 MNHEY, CDR2 SMNVEV (reference sequence). The CDR3 reads CASGLDSGQYEQYF. In DNA, the CDR3 is TGTGCCAGCGGACTAGATTCAGGACAATACGAGCAGTACTTC.

The chain combines TRBV7-9 with TRBJ1-2; a weak D match, TRBD1 (5 bases). Deletions cut 7 bases from V and 1 base from J, with 13 bases between. The CDR3 covers 14 residues. Germline loops: CDR1 SEHNR, CDR2 FQNEAQ (reference sequence). The CDR3 DNA follows: TGTGCCAGCACCCTGGGGGGGGGTAACTATGGCTACACCTTC. Translating gives CASTLGGGNYGYTF.

V is TRBV20-1 and J is TRBJ2-5; D is ambiguous. Deletions cut 2 bases from V and 2 bases from J, with 0 bases between. There are 10 residues in the CDR3. CDR1 and CDR2 from the germline V gene are DFQATT and SNEGSKA (reference sequence). CDR3 in amino acids: CSARQETQYF. The CDR3 DNA reads TGCAGTGCTAGACAAGAGACCCAGTACTTC.

The V call is TRBV7-2, the J call TRBJ2-3; D may be TRBD2 (6 bases). Trimming stripped 4 bases from V and 1 base from J, with 12 bases between. This CDR3 is 15 amino acids long. CDR1 and CDR2 from the germline V gene are SGHTA and FQGNSA. The CDR3 DNA reads as TGTGCCAGCAGCTCGGACTACCGCCGCACAGATACGCAGTATTTT. Its protein product is CASSSDYRRTDTQYF.

The J gene is TRBJ2-7, the V gene TRBV7-2; perhaps TRBD1 as D (6 bases). The CDR3 has 13 residues. Looked up from germline, CDR1 is SGHTA and CDR2 is FQGNSA. Trimming took 2 bases from V and 6 from J, leaving 11 bases between them. The CDR3 reads CASSLNRDSEQYF. In nucleotides, the CDR3 is TGTGCCAGCAGCTTAAACAGGGATTCCGAGCAGTACTTC.

The chain uses TRBV5-4 and TRBJ1-2, with 7 bases matching TRBD1. V lost 4 bases and J lost 1; bases outside the gene matches: 13. CDR1 is SGHNT, CDR2 YYREEE, per germline (reference sequence). CDR3 length: 17 residues. The DNA for the CDR3 is TGTGCCAGCAGCCGAACGGGTCGGGACAGACATAACTATGGCTACACCTTC. Translating it yields CASSRTGRDRHNYGYTF.

The V gene is TRBV28, the J gene TRBJ1-2; 9 bases are a match to TRBD1. The CDR3 loop spans 15 amino acids. In germline, CDR1 is MDHEN, CDR2 SYDVKM. V was clipped by 5 bases and J by 1 base; unmatched bases: 5. The CDR3 nucleotides are TGTGCCAGCAGTAAGGACAGGGGAATTAACTATGGCTACACCTTC. This sequence encodes CASSKDRGINYGYTF.

The table lists this clone with a few counts. The chain uses TRBV19 and TRBJ1-5, with unresolved D. The CDR3 is 16 residues long. Trimming removed 3 bases at V and 5 bases at J, with 17 bases between. Germline V gene lookup returns CDR1 LNHDA and CDR2 SQIVND (reference sequence). CDR3: CASSMGDVSIYQPQHF. The CDR3 DNA reads TGTGCCAGTAGTATGGGCGACGTGTCGATCTATCAGCCCCAGCATTTT.

The rearrangement uses TRBV19 and TRBJ2-1; 8 bases map to TRBD2. Losses at the gene ends were 3 bases for V and 4 bases for J; bases not matched to a gene: 5. There are 15 residues in the CDR3. Germline V gene lookup returns CDR1 LNHDA and CDR2 SQIVND (reference sequence). The chain's CDR3 is CASSITTSGYNEQFF. The CDR3, as DNA: TGTGCCAGTAGTATTACTACTAGCGGATACAATGAGCAGTTCTTC. Drawing the rest from reference TRBV19 and TRBJ2-1, the complete variable domain is DGGITQSPKYLFRKEGQNVTLSCEQNLNHDAMYWYRQDPGQGLRLIYYSQIVNDFQKGDIAEGYSVSREKKESFPLTVTSAQKNPTAFYLCASSITTSGYNEQFFGPGTRLTVL.

The chain combines TRBV4-3 with TRBJ2-3; 11 bases are shared with TRBD2. The V gene end was trimmed by 0 bases and the J gene end by 6 bases; junction bases not matched to a gene: 5. The germline gives CDR1 LGHNA, CDR2 YSLEER. The CDR3 length is 16 residues. The CDR3 region has the DNA TGCGCCAGCAGCCAAGATAGCGGGAGGGTTTCGGATACGCAGTATTTT. Its translation is CASSQDSGRVSDTQYF.

V gene TRBV6-4 combines with J gene TRBJ2-2, with TRBD2 as a possible D gene (6 bases). The CDR3 has 15 amino acids. The germline V gene has CDR1 MRHNA and CDR2 SNTAGT. V was clipped by 6 bases and J by 2 bases, with 13 bases between them. The CDR3 is CASRTTRGNTGELFF. For the CDR3, the DNA is TGTGCCAGCAGGACGACTAGGGGAAACACCGGGGAGCTGTTTTTT.